This TCR beta chain was captured in a study of shared clonotypes between healthy human individuals. On this clone: The target antigen is unknown.

Overall study findings and caveats: Measured sharing among donors was expected to vary with sequencing depth. The study found roughly 5% of naive CD4 clonotypes shared across four donors. Naive subsets, compared against memory subsets, generally had larger estimated richness values.

This CDR3 comprises 15 residues. Germline CDR1 is MNHEY and CDR2 is SMNVEV (reference sequence). Deletions cut 7 bases from V and 8 bases from J, with 21 bases between. Genomic DNA from each subset was divided evenly over several immunoSEQ plates. The repertoire was sequenced with immunoSEQ multiplex PCR; TCRdb's copy has only in-frame clones and lacks some. The table records fewer than 1.4 million clones, approximately 78% of them present only once. This receptor was obtained from a young man in good health. Some clones in this sample may be carry-over from other donors' samples. The chain is built from TRBV27 and TRBJ2-1; D could derive from TRBD1 or TRBD2 (6 bases each). Sample: memory CD4+ T cells from PBMCs. Indicated subset: CD45RA-negative fraction. CDR3 amino acids: CASTEPGLGAHEQFF. The CDR3 region has the DNA TGTGCCAGCACCGAGCCGGGACTGGGGGCTCATGAGCAGTTCTTC.